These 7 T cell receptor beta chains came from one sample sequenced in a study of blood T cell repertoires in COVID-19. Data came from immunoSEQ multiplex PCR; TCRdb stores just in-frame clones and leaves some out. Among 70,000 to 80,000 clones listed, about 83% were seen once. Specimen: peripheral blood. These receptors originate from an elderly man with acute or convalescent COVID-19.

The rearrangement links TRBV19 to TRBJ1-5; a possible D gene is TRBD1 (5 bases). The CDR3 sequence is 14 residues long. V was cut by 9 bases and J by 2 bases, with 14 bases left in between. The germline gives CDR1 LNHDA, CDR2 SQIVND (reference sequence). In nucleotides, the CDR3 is TGTGCCAGCACCTGGCAGGGCGGCAATCAGCCCCAGCATTTT. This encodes CASTWQGGNQPQHF. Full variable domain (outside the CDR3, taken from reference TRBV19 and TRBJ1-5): DGGITQSPKYLFRKEGQNVTLSCEQNLNHDAMYWYRQDPGQGLRLIYYSQIVNDFQKGDIAEGYSVSREKKESFPLTVTSAQKNPTAFYLCASTWQGGNQPQHFGDGTRLSIL.

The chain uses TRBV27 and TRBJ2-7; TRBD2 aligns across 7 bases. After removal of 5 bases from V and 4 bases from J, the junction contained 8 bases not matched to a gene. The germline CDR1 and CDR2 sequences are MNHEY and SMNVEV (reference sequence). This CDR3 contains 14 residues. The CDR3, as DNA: TGTGCCAGCAGTCCTGGCGGGAGTCCATACGAGCAGTACTTC. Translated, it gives CASSPGGSPYEQYF.

The CDR3 region is CASSLSGAPEAFF. The CDR3, as DNA: TGTGCCAGCAGCTTATCAGGGGCCCCTGAAGCTTTCTTT. The rearrangement uses TRBV7-9 and TRBJ1-1, with D maybe TRBD1 (6 bases). V was trimmed by 2 bases and J by 6 bases, leaving 10 bases between them. Germline V CDR1 and CDR2: SEHNR, FQNEAQ (reference sequence). The CDR3 is 13 residues long.

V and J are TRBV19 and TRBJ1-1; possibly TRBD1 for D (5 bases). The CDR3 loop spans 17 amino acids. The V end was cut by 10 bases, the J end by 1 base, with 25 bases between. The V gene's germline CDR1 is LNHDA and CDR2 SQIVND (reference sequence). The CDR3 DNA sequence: TGTGCCATTACTATCCCGGGGGGGGGACTCGGGAACACTGAAGCTTTCTTT. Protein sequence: CAITIPGGGLGNTEAFF.

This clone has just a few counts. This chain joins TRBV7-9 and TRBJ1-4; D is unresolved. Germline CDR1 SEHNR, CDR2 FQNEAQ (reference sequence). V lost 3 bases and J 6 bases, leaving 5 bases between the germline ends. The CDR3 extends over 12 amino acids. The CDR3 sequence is CASSFIHEKLFF. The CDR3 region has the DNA TGTGCCAGCAGCTTCATCCATGAAAAACTGTTTTTT.

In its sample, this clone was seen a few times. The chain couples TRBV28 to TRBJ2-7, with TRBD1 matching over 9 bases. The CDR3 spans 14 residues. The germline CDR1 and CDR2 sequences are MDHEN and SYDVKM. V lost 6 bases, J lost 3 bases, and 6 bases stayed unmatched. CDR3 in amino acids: CASRSSGQGYEQYF. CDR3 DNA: TGTGCCAGCAGATCTTCGGGACAGGGCTACGAGCAGTACTTC. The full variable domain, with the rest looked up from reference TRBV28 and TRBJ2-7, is DVKVTQSSRYLVKRTGEKVFLECVQDMDHENMFWYRQDPGLGLRLIYFSYDVKMKEKGDIPEGYSVSREKKERFSLILESASTNQTSMYLCASRSSGQGYEQYFGPGTRLTVT.

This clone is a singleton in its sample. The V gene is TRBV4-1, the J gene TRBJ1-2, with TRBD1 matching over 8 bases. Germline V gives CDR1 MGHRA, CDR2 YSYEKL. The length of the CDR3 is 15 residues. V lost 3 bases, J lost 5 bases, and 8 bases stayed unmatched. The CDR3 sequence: CASSQESGQGYGYTF. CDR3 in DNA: TGCGCCAGCAGCCAGGAGTCCGGACAGGGTTATGGCTACACCTTC.